This T cell receptor beta chain derives from a study of T cell repertoires in cytomegalovirus infection. Study as a whole: Public TCR beta signatures marked donors with CMV infection and the matching HLA.

TCRdb used MiXCR to reprocess the reads, holding one entry per CDR3 protein. The table shows under 150,000 distinct CDR3 sequences, with 20% to 30% occurring only once. V shed 3 bases and J 5 bases; nucleotides not matched to a gene: 9. The CDR3 is 17 amino acids. Germline values: CDR1 SEHNR, CDR2 FQNEAQ (reference sequence). Comments on this clonotype: Its matching antigen is unknown.

The specimen was PBMCs, sequenced either directly or after in vitro stimulation (not recorded which). This receptor was obtained from a human donor in good health (CMV status not recorded). Some clones in this sample may be carry-over from other donors' samples. The chain links TRBV7-9 to TRBJ2-2, with 10 bases lining up with TRBD2. The CDR3 loop reads CASSFRLAGVKTGELFF. CDR3 bases: TGTGCCAGCAGCTTCCGCCTAGCGGGAGTAAAAACCGGGGAGCTGTTTTTT.